This TCR beta chain was captured in a study of cytomegalovirus exposure and HLA in healthy donors. Whole-study findings and limits: A later analysis reportedly identified an Asian-associated ancestry cluster as carrying fewer N-insertions than the roughly 600-donor mean. The study reported that TCR beta sequences accurately predicted HLA-A and HLA-B alleles in most subjects.

The V gene's germline CDR1 is SEHNR and CDR2 FQNEAQ (reference sequence). V gave up 1 base and J gave up 9 bases, with 10 bases separating them. The CDR3 is made up of 13 amino acids. Remarks on this clone: The antigen is not known.

The PCR was carried out with 60 Vbeta primers and 13 Jbeta primers. Generated by immunoSEQ multiplex PCR, the TCRdb table keeps only in-frame clones and is missing some. The table includes around 180,000 clones, roughly 80% detected once. There were likely unrecorded immune exposures, though donors were nominally healthy when sampled. The TCR comes from a male donor in good health and CMV-seronegative. Input material: PBMCs. The J gene is TRBJ2-1, the V gene TRBV7-9; the D gene is possibly TRBD2 (6 bases). This CDR3 reads CASSLVTGGEQFF. The CDR3 nucleotides read TGTGCCAGCAGCTTAGTCACCGGGGGTGAGCAGTTCTTC. The full variable domain, in which reference TRBV7-9 and TRBJ2-1 provide the parts outside the CDR3, is DTGVSQNPRHKITKRGQNVTFRCDPISEHNRLYWYRQTLGQGPEFLTYFQNEAQLEKSRLLSDRFSAERPKGSFSTLEIQRTEQGDSAMYLCASSLVTGGEQFFGPGTRLTVL.